The source of this TCR beta chain is a study of blood T cell repertoires in COVID-19. Turning to the study itself: Both acute and convalescent COVID-19 samples were obtained from the United States, Italy and Spain. PBMCs, B-cell-depleted T cells, or T cells provided the cDNA or gDNA that made up the material.

Per the authors' pipeline: Estimation of nucleated cell counts relied on the amplification of reference gene primers. Some clones are missing from TCRdb's copy, which holds only in-frame ones; the method was immunoSEQ multiplex PCR. For V, J and clone size, that table is used; D and trimming come from the DNA. The data show 100,000 to 130,000 clones, with roughly 90% seen just once and 4.5% to 5% held by the top ten. V shed 0 bases and J shed 5 bases, with 11 bases lying between them. The CDR3 has 15 amino acids. Germline-derived CDR1 and CDR2 are SGDLS and YYNGEE. Sequences were obtained from peripheral blood. V usage is TRBV9 and J usage is TRBJ2-2, with a possible D match to TRBD2 (5 bases). The clonotype comes from a man in his forties with active or convalescent COVID-19. The CDR3 region is CASSVGGSGTGELFF. CDR3 bases: TGTGCCAGCAGCGTAGGAGGGTCGGGAACCGGGGAGCTGTTTTTT.